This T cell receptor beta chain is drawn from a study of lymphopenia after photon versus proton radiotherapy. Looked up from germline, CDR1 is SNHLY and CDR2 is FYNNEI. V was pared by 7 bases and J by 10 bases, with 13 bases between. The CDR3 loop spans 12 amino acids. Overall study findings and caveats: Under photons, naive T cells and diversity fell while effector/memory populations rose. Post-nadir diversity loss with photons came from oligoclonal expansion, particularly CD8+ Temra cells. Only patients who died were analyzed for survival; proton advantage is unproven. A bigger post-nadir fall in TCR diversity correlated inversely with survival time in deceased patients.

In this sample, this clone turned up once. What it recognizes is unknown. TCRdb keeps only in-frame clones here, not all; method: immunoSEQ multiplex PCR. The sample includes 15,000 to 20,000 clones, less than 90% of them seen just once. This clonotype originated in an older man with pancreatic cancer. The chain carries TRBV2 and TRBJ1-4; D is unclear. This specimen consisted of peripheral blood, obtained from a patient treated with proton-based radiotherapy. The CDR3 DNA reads TGTGCCAGCAATACGGCAGCTGGAAAACTGTTTTTT. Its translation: CASNTAAGKLFF. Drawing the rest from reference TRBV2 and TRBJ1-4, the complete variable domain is EPEVTQTPSHQVTQMGQEVILRCVPISNHLYFYWYRQILGQKVEFLVSFYNNEISEKSEIFDDQFSVERPDGSNFTLKIRSTKLEDSAMYFCASNTAAGKLFFGSGTQLSVL.